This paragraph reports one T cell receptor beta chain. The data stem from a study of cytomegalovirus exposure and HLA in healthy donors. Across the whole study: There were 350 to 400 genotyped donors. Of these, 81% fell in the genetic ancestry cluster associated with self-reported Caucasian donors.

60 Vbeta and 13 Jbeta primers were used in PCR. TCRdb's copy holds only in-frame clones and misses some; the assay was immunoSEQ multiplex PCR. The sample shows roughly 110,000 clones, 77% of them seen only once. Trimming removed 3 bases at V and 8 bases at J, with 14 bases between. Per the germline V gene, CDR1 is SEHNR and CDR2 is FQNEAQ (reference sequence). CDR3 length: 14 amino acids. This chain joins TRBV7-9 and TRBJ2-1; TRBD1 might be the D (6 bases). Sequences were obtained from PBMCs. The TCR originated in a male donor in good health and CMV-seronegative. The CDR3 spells CASSFPGRGDEQFF. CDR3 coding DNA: TGTGCCAGCAGCTTCCCAGGCAGGGGCGATGAGCAGTTCTTC.